This T cell receptor beta chain was documented in a study of cytomegalovirus exposure and HLA in healthy donors. This clone was seen a few times. CDR3 length equals 15 residues. PCR employed 60 Vbeta and 13 Jbeta primers. The data were produced by immunoSEQ multiplex PCR, yet TCRdb's version contains in-frame clones alone and is incomplete. The table includes around 220,000 clones, roughly 84% detected once. The sequencing input was PBMCs. The rearrangement joins TRBV21-1 to TRBJ1-1. TRBV21-1 is tagged as a pseudogene. This receptor was obtained from a girl aged 10 to 17 in good health and CMV-seronegative. CDR3 amino acids: CATSLGRGRNTEAFF. For the CDR3, the DNA is TGTGCCACCTCATTAGGGAGAGGGAGGAACACTGAAGCTTTCTTT.